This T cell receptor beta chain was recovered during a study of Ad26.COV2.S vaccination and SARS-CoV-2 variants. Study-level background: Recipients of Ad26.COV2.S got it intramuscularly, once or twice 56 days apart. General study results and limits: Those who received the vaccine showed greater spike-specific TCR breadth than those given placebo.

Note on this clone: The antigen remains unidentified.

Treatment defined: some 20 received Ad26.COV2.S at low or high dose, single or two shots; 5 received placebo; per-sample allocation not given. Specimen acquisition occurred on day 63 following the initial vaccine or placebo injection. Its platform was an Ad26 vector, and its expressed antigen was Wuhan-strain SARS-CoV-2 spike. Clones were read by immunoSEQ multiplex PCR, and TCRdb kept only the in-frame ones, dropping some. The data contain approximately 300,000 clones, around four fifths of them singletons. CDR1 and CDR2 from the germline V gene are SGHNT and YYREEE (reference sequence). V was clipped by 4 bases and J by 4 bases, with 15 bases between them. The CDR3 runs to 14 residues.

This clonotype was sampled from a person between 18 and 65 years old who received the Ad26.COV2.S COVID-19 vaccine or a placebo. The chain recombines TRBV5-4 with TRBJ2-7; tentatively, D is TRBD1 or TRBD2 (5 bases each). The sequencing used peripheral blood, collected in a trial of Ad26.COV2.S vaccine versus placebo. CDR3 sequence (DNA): TGTGCCAGCAGCCCAGGGACCCGACAGTACGAGCAGTACTTC. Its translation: CASSPGTRQYEQYF.